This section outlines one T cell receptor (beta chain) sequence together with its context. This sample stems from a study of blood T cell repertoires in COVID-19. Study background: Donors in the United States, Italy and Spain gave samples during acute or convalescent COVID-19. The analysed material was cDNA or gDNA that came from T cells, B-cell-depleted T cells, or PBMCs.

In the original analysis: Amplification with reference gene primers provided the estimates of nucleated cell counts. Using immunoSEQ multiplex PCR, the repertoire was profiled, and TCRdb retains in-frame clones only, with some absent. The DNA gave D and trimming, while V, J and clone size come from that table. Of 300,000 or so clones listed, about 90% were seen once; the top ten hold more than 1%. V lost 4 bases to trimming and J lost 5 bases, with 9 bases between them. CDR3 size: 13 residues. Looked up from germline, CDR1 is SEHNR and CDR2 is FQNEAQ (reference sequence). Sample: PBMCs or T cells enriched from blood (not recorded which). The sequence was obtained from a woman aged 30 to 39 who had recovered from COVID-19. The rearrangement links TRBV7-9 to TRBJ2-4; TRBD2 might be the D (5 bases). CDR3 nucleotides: TGTGCCAGCAGCTGGACTTACCAAAACATTCAGTACTTC. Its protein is CASSWTYQNIQYF.